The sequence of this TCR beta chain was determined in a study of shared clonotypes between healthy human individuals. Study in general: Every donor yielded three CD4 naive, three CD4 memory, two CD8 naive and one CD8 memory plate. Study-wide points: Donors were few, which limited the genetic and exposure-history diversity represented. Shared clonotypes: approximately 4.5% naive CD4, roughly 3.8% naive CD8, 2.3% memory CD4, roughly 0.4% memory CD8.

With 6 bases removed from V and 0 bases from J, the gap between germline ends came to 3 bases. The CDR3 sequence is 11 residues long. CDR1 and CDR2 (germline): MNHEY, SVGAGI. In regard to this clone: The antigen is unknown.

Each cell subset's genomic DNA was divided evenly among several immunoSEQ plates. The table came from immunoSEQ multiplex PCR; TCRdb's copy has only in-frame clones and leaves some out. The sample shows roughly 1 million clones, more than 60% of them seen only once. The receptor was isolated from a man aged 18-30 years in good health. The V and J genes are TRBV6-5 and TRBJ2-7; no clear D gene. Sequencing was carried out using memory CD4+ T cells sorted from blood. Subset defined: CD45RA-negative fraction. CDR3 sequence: CASSHSYEQYF. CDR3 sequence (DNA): TGTGCCAGCAGCCACTCCTACGAGCAGTACTTC.